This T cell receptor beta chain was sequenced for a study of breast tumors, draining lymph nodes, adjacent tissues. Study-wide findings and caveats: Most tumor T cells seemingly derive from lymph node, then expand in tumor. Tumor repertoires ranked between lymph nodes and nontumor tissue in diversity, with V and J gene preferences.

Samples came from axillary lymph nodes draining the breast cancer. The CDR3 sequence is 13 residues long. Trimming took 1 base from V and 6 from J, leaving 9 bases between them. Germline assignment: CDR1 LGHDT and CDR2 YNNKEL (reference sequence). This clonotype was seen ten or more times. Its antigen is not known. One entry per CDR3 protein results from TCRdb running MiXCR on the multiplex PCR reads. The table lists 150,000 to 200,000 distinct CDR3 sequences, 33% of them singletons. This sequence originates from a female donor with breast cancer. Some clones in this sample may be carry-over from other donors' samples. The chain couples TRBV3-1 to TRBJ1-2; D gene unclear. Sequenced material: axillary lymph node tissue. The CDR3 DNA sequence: TGTGCCAGCAGCCAAGTTATCGGGGATGGCTACACCTTC. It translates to CASSQVIGDGYTF. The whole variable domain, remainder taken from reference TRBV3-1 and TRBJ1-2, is DTAVSQTPKYLVTQMGNDKSIKCEQNLGHDTMYWYKQDSKKFLKIMFSYNNKELIINETVPNRFSPKSPDKAHLNLHINSLELGDSAVYFCASSQVIGDGYTFGSGTRLTVV.